This entry lists 10 T cell receptor beta chains sequenced from one sample in a study of OX40 agonist ivuxolimab in advanced cancers. Generated by immunoSEQ multiplex PCR, the TCRdb table keeps only in-frame clones and is missing some. Among about 100,000 clones listed, approximately 94% were seen once. The sample consisted of CD4+ or CD8+ T cells sorted from blood, taken in a trial of the OX40 agonist ivuxolimab. The receptors were sampled from an adult with an advanced solid tumor such as melanoma, head and neck, liver or kidney cancer.

The gene calls are TRBV28 and TRBJ2-5, with TRBD2 matching over 9 bases. Germline CDR1 is MDHEN and CDR2 is SYDVKM. This CDR3 has 12 residues. CDR3 in amino acids: CRAGGSQETQYF. DNA of the CDR3: TGTCGAGCGGGGGGCTCGCAAGAGACCCAGTACTTC.

V is TRBV15 and J is TRBJ2-7; no definite D call. With 0 bases removed from V and 0 bases from J, the gap between germline ends came to 6 bases. The CDR3 consists of 14 residues. CDR1 and CDR2 from the germline V gene are LNHNV and YYDKDF (reference sequence). The CDR3 DNA reads as TGTGCCACCAGCAGAGATCGATACTCCTACGAGCAGTACTTC. Its protein is CATSRDRYSYEQYF.

The V and J genes are TRBV6-6 and TRBJ1-5; D call uncertain. Per germline, CDR1 MNHNY and CDR2 SVGAGI (reference sequence). Trimming shortened V by 0 bases and J by 6 bases, and 6 bases separated the two germline ends. This CDR3 region has 13 residues. CDR3 nucleotides: TGTGCCAGCAGTTACTCTACGGGTCAGCCCCAGCATTTT. Translated: CASSYSTGQPQHF.

The chain has TRBV13 and TRBJ2-2, with D maybe TRBD2 (6 bases). In germline, CDR1 is PRHDT, CDR2 FYEKMQ (reference sequence). Trimming stripped 6 bases from V and 1 base from J, with 18 bases between. The CDR3 covers 17 residues. The DNA for the CDR3 is TGTGCCAGCAGTTTCAACACCGGGACTTTGAACACCGGGGAGCTGTTTTTT. It codes for CASSFNTGTLNTGELFF.

This clone appeared a single time. Other nucleotide sequences from this sample produce the same CDR3. V gene TRBV27 combines with J gene TRBJ2-7; 10 nucleotides line up with TRBD1. Germline V CDR1 and CDR2: MNHEY, SMNVEV (reference sequence). Trimming at V came to 5 bases and at J to 2 bases, leaving 3 bases not matched to a gene. CDR3 length: 14 residues. CDR3 in DNA: TGTGCCAGCAGTCTCGGACAGGGGGCCTACGAGCAGTACTTC. Translating gives CASSLGQGAYEQYF.

This rearrangement joins TRBV6-1 to TRBJ2-7; possibly TRBD1 for D (5 bases). Germline CDR1 and CDR2: MNHNS and SASEGT. V was pared by 4 bases and J by 2 bases, with 6 bases between. This CDR3 has 12 amino acids. The CDR3 loop is CASSGGPYEQYF. DNA for the CDR3: TGTGCCAGCAGTGGGGGCCCCTACGAGCAGTACTTC.

The chain joins TRBV9 to TRBJ2-7, with TRBD2 matching over 10 bases. Germline CDR1 and CDR2: SGDLS and YYNGEE. The V gene end was trimmed by 0 bases and the J gene end by 2 bases; junction bases not matched to a gene: 5. The CDR3 extends over 16 amino acids. CDR3 loop: CASSVDRTSGTYEQYF. Here the CDR3 DNA reads TGTGCCAGCAGCGTAGACAGGACTAGCGGAACCTACGAGCAGTACTTC.

The chain recombines TRBV5-1 with TRBJ1-6; D gene ambiguous. With 0 bases removed from V and 11 bases from J, the gap between germline ends came to 21 bases. This CDR3 spans 17 amino acids. Germline V gives CDR1 SGHRS, CDR2 YFSETQ. The CDR3 spells CASSLGPGGDGGAPLHF. The CDR3 nucleotides read TGCGCCAGCAGCTTGGGGCCTGGCGGGGATGGAGGAGCACCCCTCCACTTT. Variable domain in full (rest from reference TRBV5-1 and TRBJ1-6): KAGVTQTPRYLIKTRGQQVTLSCSPISGHRSVSWYQQTPGQGLQFLFEYFSETQRNKGNFPGRFSGRQFSNSRSEMNVSTLELGDSALYLCASSLGPGGDGGAPLHFGNGTRLTVT.

The rearrangement links TRBV7-7 to TRBJ2-5; TRBD2 is a possible D gene (5 bases). Trimming stripped 1 base from V and 4 bases from J, with 25 bases between. The CDR3 has 19 residues. Germline V lookup: CDR1 SSHAT, CDR2 FNYEAQ (reference sequence). The CDR3 DNA reads TGTGCCAGCAGCTTAGTACATTTTTCGACTTCCCGGAGGCGAGAGACCCAGTACTTC. Encoded protein: CASSLVHFSTSRRRETQYF.

The J gene is TRBJ1-2, the V gene TRBV5-8; D is possibly TRBD1 (5 bases). Trimming took 1 base from V and 4 from J, leaving 14 bases between them. This CDR3 contains 15 residues. Per the germline V gene, CDR1 is SGHTS and CDR2 is YDEGEE. This CDR3 reads CASSLTRGRSYGYTF. The CDR3 coding sequence is TGTGCCAGCAGCTTGACCCGGGGACGGTCCTATGGCTACACCTTC.